This TCR beta chain originates from a study of shared clonotypes between healthy human individuals. J gave up 2 bases and V 5 bases, and 4 bases lay outside the gene matches. CDR3 size: 14 residues. Germline V gives CDR1 MNHEY, CDR2 SVGAGI. Comments on this clone: At the DNA level, this CDR3 is encoded by other sequences in the same sample as well.

Sequenced by immunoSEQ multiplex PCR; TCRdb stores in-frame clones only, minus some. This table has roughly 2.4 million clones, approximately 96% appearing once. V and J are TRBV6-5 and TRBJ1-2; TRBD1 agrees at 8 bases. The sequence was collected from a man younger than 30 in good health. Sequences were obtained from naive CD4+ T cells sorted from blood. Documented subset: CD45RA+ positively selected. CDR3 sequence reads: CASSRGQANYGYTF. The CDR3 DNA reads as TGTGCCAGCAGTCGGGGACAGGCAAACTATGGCTACACCTTC.